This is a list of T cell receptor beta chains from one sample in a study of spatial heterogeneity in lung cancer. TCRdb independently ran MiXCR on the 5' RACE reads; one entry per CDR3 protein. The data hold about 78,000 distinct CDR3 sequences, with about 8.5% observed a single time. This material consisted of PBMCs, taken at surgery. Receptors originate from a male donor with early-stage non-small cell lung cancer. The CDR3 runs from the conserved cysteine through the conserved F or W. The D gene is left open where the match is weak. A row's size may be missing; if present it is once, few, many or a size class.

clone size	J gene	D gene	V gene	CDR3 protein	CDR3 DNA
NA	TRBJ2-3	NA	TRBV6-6	CASSQGRDTQYF	TGTGCCAGCAGCCAGGGGCGGGATACGCAGTATTTT
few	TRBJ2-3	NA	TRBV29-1	CSVEPGVVGDTQYF	TGCAGCGTTGAACCAGGGGTAGTAGGAGATACGCAGTATTTT
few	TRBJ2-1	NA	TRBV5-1	CASSLVAGQGRWNEQFF	TGCGCCAGCAGCTTGGTCGCGGGCCAGGGAAGGTGGAATGAGCAGTTCTTC
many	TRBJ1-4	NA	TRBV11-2	CASSYGPSPMEKLFF	TGTGCCAGCAGCTACGGACCTAGCCCTATGGAAAAACTGTTTTTT
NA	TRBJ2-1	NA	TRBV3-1	CASSPTGTHYNEQFF	TGTGCCAGCAGCCCCACTGGAACCCATTACAATGAGCAGTTCTTC
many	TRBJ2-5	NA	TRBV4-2	CASSQLDQETQYF	TGTGCCAGCAGCCAACTAGATCAAGAGACCCAGTACTTC
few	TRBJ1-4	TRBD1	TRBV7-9	CASSSPGQGFSDEKLFF	TGTGCCAGCAGCTCCCCGGGACAGGGTTTCTCAGATGAAAAACTGTTTTTT
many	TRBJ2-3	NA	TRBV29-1	CSVELSTDTQYF	TGCAGCGTTGAACTTAGCACAGATACGCAGTATTTT
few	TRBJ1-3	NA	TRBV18	CASSQYTNSGNTIYF	TGTGCCAGCTCACAGTACACGAACTCTGGAAACACCATATATTTT
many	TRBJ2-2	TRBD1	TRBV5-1	CASKGTANTGELFF	TGCGCCAGCAAGGGGACAGCGAACACCGGGGAGCTGTTTTTT
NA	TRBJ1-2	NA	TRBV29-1	CSVGPDGYTF	TGCAGCGTTGGACCAGATGGCTACACCTTC
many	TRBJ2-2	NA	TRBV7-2	CASSSRDITGELFF	TGTGCCAGCAGCTCCCGGGACATCACCGGGGAGCTGTTTTTT
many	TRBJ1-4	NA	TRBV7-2	CASSLNEGEKLFF	TGTGCCAGCAGCTTAAACGAAGGGGAAAAACTGTTTTTT
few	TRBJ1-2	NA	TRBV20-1	CSAPSGAGGDYGYTF	TGCAGTGCACCGAGCGGGGCTGGAGGGGACTATGGCTACACCTTC
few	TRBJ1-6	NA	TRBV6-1	CASSDTRGDSPLHF	TGTGCCAGCAGTGACACCCGAGGGGATTCACCCCTCCACTTT
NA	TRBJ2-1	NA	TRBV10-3	CAISPSNPDEQFF	TGTGCCATCAGCCCTTCTAACCCCGATGAGCAGTTCTTC
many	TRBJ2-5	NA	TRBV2	CASSEGWSVAQYF	TGTGCCAGCAGTGAAGGTTGGTCCGTCGCCCAGTACTTC
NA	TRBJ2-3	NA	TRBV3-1	CASSHVSTDTQYF	TGTGCCAGCAGCCATGTTAGCACAGATACGCAGTATTTT
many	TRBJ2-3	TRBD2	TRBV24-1	CATSDPGLELTDTQYF	TGTGCCACCAGTGACCCGGGACTAGAATTGACAGATACGCAGTATTTT
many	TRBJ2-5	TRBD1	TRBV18	CASAYSWTGQETQYF	TGTGCCAGCGCCTACTCGTGGACAGGACAAGAGACCCAGTACTTC
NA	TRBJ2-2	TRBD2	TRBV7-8	CASGFGGTSDTGELFF	TGTGCCAGCGGATTTGGGGGGACTAGCGACACCGGGGAGCTGTTTTTT
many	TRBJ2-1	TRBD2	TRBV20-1	CSARTSSGNAYNEQFF	TGCAGTGCTAGAACGTCTAGCGGAAACGCCTACAATGAGCAGTTCTTC
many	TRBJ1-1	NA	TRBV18	CASSSGVWTEAFF	TGTGCCAGCTCTTCAGGGGTCTGGACTGAAGCTTTCTTT
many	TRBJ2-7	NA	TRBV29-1	CSARGDAYEQYF	TGCAGCGCCCGAGGGGATGCCTACGAGCAGTACTTC
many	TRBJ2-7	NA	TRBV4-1	CASSQGWEAPYEQYF	TGCGCCAGCAGCCAAGGGTGGGAGGCCCCCTACGAGCAGTACTTC
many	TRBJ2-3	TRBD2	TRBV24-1	CATSDPGTSGLTDTQYF	TGTGCCACCAGTGACCCTGGGACTAGCGGCCTCACAGATACGCAGTATTTT
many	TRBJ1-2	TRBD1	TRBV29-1	CSVERDRGDGYTF	TGCAGCGTTGAAAGGGACAGGGGAGATGGCTACACCTTC
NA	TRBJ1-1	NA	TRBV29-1	CSVEAPGLNTEAFF	TGCAGCGTTGAAGCTCCGGGACTGAACACTGAAGCTTTCTTT
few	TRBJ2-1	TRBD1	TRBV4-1	CASRRQGAFDEQFF	TGCGCCAGCAGAAGACAGGGGGCTTTCGATGAGCAGTTCTTC
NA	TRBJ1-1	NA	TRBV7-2	CASSLVMEATEAFF	TGTGCCAGCAGCTTAGTTATGGAGGCCACTGAAGCTTTCTTT